A selection of T cell receptor beta chains follows, all from one sample in a study of graft-versus-host responses after intestinal transplantation. For these TCRs, the target antigens are not known. TCRdb keeps only in-frame clones here, not all; method: immunoSEQ multiplex PCR. The sample lists roughly 100,000 clones; around 92% were seen once. Specimen: unstimulated CD8+ T cells sorted from spleen or lymph node cells, collected before transplant. The receptors here all came from a human donor who was the organ donor for an intestinal transplant. Both conserved end residues are part of each CDR3. A D gene is named only where the DNA matches it firmly. Not all rows give a size; the values are once, few, many and, for expanded clones, a class.

V,D,size,J,length,CDR3,DNA
TRBV7-9,TRBD2,.,TRBJ2-1,13,CASRTGGSDEQFF,TGTGCCAGCAGGACGGGAGGGTCGGATGAGCAGTTCTTC
TRBV19,TRBD2,.,TRBJ2-1,13,CASQGSGGVLQFF,TGTGCCAGTCAAGGAAGCGGGGGGGTTTTGCAGTTCTTC
TRBV9,.,.,TRBJ1-1,15,CASSPTTAMNTEAFF,TGTGCCAGCAGCCCCACGACAGCGATGAACACTGAAGCTTTCTTT
TRBV27,.,once,TRBJ2-3,13,CASSPPFLDTQYF,TGTGCCAGCAGTCCCCCCTTTCTGGATACGCAGTATTTT
TRBV9,TRBD1,.,TRBJ1-2,13,CASSGDRIYGYTF,TGTGCCAGCAGCGGGGACAGGATCTATGGCTACACCTTC
TRBV28,.,.,TRBJ2-6,15,CASSSLPSGANVLTF,TGTGCCAGCAGTTCCCTTCCCTCTGGGGCCAACGTCCTGACTTTC
TRBV18,.,.,TRBJ1-1,15,CASSPSNRYNTEAFF,TGTGCCAGCTCACCAAGTAACAGGTATAACACTGAAGCTTTCTTT
TRBV10-2,TRBD2,.,TRBJ2-7,16,CASSDSGGAEWYEQYF,TGCGCCAGCAGTGATAGCGGGGGGGCCGAATGGTACGAGCAGTACTTC
TRBV2,TRBD2,.,TRBJ2-3,17,CASSDPLGGGSTDTQYF,TGTGCCAGCAGTGATCCCTTGGGCGGGGGGAGCACAGATACGCAGTATTTT
TRBV30,TRBD1,.,TRBJ2-7,16,CAWDSSPGQGYYEQYF,TGTGCCTGGGATTCAAGCCCGGGACAGGGGTACTACGAGCAGTACTTC
TRBV9,TRBD1,.,TRBJ1-2,14,CASSVGDRFYGYTF,TGTGCCAGCAGCGTAGGGGACAGATTCTATGGCTACACCTTC
TRBV5-6,.,once,TRBJ2-7,13,CASSLMAAYEQYF,TGTGCCAGCAGCTTGATGGCGGCTTACGAGCAGTACTTC
TRBV7-3,.,.,TRBJ2-3,16,CASSPTTSSGTDTQYF,TGTGCCAGCAGCCCGACGACTAGTTCCGGCACAGATACGCAGTATTTT
TRBV9,TRBD1,once,TRBJ1-2,16,CASSGFGQGARYGYTF,TGTGCCAGCAGCGGTTTCGGACAGGGGGCGCGATATGGCTACACCTTC
TRBV18,.,.,TRBJ2-7,14,CASSPTGLTYEQYF,TGTGCCAGCTCTCCGACAGGCCTAACCTACGAGCAGTACTTC
TRBV19,.,.,TRBJ2-1,13,CASSWDWYNEQFF,TGTGCCAGTAGTTGGGACTGGTACAATGAGCAGTTCTTC
TRBV11-2,.,once,TRBJ1-4,13,CASSFPGNEKLFF,TGTGCCAGCAGCTTTCCGGGGAATGAAAAACTGTTTTTT
TRBV15,TRBD2,.,TRBJ2-5,15,CATSPTSVNQETQYF,TGTGCCACCAGCCCGACTAGCGTAAACCAAGAGACCCAGTACTTC
TRBV7-6,.,.,TRBJ1-1,14,CASSFGGEGTEAFF,TGTGCCAGCAGCTTCGGGGGGGAAGGGACTGAAGCTTTCTTT
TRBV7-9,.,.,TRBJ2-3,17,CASSSPLSGSAADTQYF,TGTGCCAGCAGTTCCCCTTTAAGTGGGAGTGCAGCAGATACGCAGTATTTT
TRBV2,.,.,TRBJ1-1,14,CASIGEEGNTEAFF,TGTGCCAGCATAGGTGAGGAAGGGAACACTGAAGCTTTCTTT
TRBV6-5,TRBD2,.,TRBJ2-1,16,CASSYPGTSGIYEQFF,TGTGCCAGCAGTTACCCTGGGACTAGCGGGATCTATGAGCAGTTCTTC
TRBV9,.,.,TRBJ1-5,15,CASKPGVGSNQPQHF,TGTGCCAGCAAGCCAGGCGTTGGTAGCAATCAGCCCCAGCATTTT
TRBV2,TRBD1,once,TRBJ2-2,17,CASIDLDRGYGTGELFF,TGTGCCAGCATTGATCTAGACAGGGGCTATGGGACCGGGGAGCTGTTTTTT
TRBV18,TRBD2,.,TRBJ2-7,15,CASSYERESSYEQYF,TGTGCCAGCTCATATGAGCGGGAGTCCTCCTACGAGCAGTACTTC
TRBV21-1,.,.,TRBJ2-7,18,CASSKDDWGQVGTYEQYF,TGTGCCAGCAGCAAAGATGATTGGGGACAGGTGGGTACCTACGAGCAGTACTTC
TRBV4-2,.,.,TRBJ2-3,17,CASSQEALTFGTDTQYF,TGTGCCAGCAGCCAAGAAGCCCTAACATTCGGGACAGATACGCAGTATTTT
TRBV6-1,TRBD1,.,TRBJ1-1,15,CASSEWDSLGTEAFF,TGTGCCAGCAGTGAATGGGACAGTTTGGGAACTGAAGCTTTCTTT
TRBV7-9,.,once,TRBJ1-5,14,CASSLDSSNQPQHF,TGTGCCAGCAGCTTAGACAGTAGCAATCAGCCCCAGCATTTT
TRBV29-1,.,.,TRBJ2-7,13,CSVPSSDAGEQYF,TGCAGCGTTCCGTCTAGTGACGCCGGCGAGCAGTACTTC
TRBV6-5,.,.,TRBJ1-2,13,CASTPPGYYGYTF,TGTGCCAGCACTCCGCCGGGGTACTATGGCTACACCTTC
TRBV13,TRBD1,.,TRBJ1-2,16,CASSFSVGQGYYGYTF,TGCGCCAGCAGCTTTTCCGTAGGACAGGGTTACTATGGCTACACCTTC
TRBV27,TRBD2,.,TRBJ2-7,14,CASSLYAGGYEQYF,TGTGCCAGCAGTTTATATGCGGGGGGATACGAGCAGTACTTC
TRBV19,TRBD1,.,TRBJ1-6,15,CASSIIQGANSPLHF,TGTGCCAGTAGTATAATCCAGGGGGCGAATTCACCCCTCCACTTT
TRBV9,.,.,TRBJ1-1,17,CASKPPTGLQGGTEAFF,TGTGCCAGCAAACCACCTACGGGACTCCAGGGTGGCACTGAAGCTTTCTTT
TRBV30,TRBD1,.,TRBJ2-7,15,CAWSDYRQGAGEQYF,TGTGCCTGGAGTGACTACCGACAGGGGGCGGGGGAGCAGTACTTC
TRBV21-1,.,.,TRBJ1-2,15,CASSNQTGTNYGYTF,TGTGCCAGCAGCAACCAGACAGGGACTAACTATGGCTACACCTTC
TRBV4-1,.,.,TRBJ1-3,17,CASSLPWEGNSGNTIYF,TGCGCCAGCAGCCTCCCCTGGGAGGGAAATTCGGGAAACACCATATATTTT
TRBV7-9,.,.,TRBJ2-1,16,CASSLVSSSSYNEQFF,TGTGCCAGCAGCTTAGTCTCGAGTAGCTCCTACAATGAGCAGTTCTTC
TRBV9,TRBD2,.,TRBJ2-5,14,CASSVSSGQETQYF,TGTGCCAGCAGCGTCTCTAGCGGGCAAGAGACCCAGTACTTC
TRBV20-1,.,.,TRBJ2-1,11,CSAREYNEQFF,TGCAGTGCCAGGGAATACAATGAGCAGTTCTTC
TRBV15,TRBD1,.,TRBJ1-2,17,CATSRKATGAVNYGYTF,TGTGCCACCAGCAGAAAAGCCACAGGGGCAGTCAACTATGGCTACACCTTC